The entry that follows covers one T cell receptor (beta chain) sequence. Sample-barcoded 5' priming and a J-beta primer mix drove a second PCR of about 6 to 12 cycles. Each CDR3 protein is one row after TCRdb ran MiXCR on the 5' RACE reads. The sample lists 920,000 or so distinct CDR3 sequences, roughly 45% occurring once. The source of the sample is a study of blood T cells in healthy people across ages. Germline V gene sequence: CDR1 LGHDT, CDR2 YNNKEL (reference sequence). The CDR3 consists of 14 residues. Trimming left V 4 bases short and J 3 bases short, with 11 bases between. Material: blood. This chain connects TRBV3-1 to TRBJ2-3, with D perhaps TRBD2 (5 bases). The sequence came from a woman in her sixties in good health. The CDR3 DNA follows: TGTGCCAGCAGCCTAGCGAGGAGGACAGATACGCAGTATTTT. Amino acids: CASSLARRTDTQYF.